This is a list of T cell receptor beta chains from one sample in a study of blood T cell repertoires in COVID-19. Produced via immunoSEQ multiplex PCR; TCRdb's table is partial and in-frame only. Among approximately 330,000 clones listed, 87% were seen once. The sequenced sample consisted of peripheral blood. These receptors all stem from a young man with COVID-19, enrolled during active disease. Both conserved end residues are part of each CDR3. The order of the fields is clone size, J gene, V gene, D gene, CDR3 protein, CDR3 DNA. The D gene is left open where the match is weak. A clone size is listed for some rows: how often the clone was seen (once, few, many), or a class if it is expanded.

clone size: NA
J gene: TRBJ2-2
V gene: TRBV7-7
D gene: TRBD2
CDR3 protein: CASSPRLAGGLNTGELFF
CDR3 DNA: TGTGCCAGCAGCCCGAGACTAGCGGGAGGGCTGAACACCGGGGAGCTGTTTTTT

clone size: NA
J gene: TRBJ2-1
V gene: TRBV11-3
D gene: NA
CDR3 protein: CASSLSEAVGEQFF
CDR3 DNA: TGTGCCAGCAGCTTATCTGAGGCGGTGGGTGAGCAGTTCTTC

clone size: NA
J gene: TRBJ2-7
V gene: TRBV27
D gene: NA
CDR3 protein: CASKQGGNYEQYF
CDR3 DNA: TGTGCCAGCAAACAGGGCGGCAACTACGAGCAGTACTTC

clone size: NA
J gene: TRBJ1-2
V gene: TRBV6-2/TRBV6-3
D gene: NA
CDR3 protein: CASSPAGRHGYTF
CDR3 DNA: TGTGCCAGCAGCCCGGCAGGGCGCCATGGCTACACCTTC

clone size: NA
J gene: TRBJ2-4
V gene: TRBV27
D gene: TRBD1
CDR3 protein: CASSIGRQGDRIQYF
CDR3 DNA: TGTGCCAGCAGTATAGGGCGACAGGGGGACAGAATTCAGTACTTC

clone size: NA
J gene: TRBJ2-1
V gene: TRBV30
D gene: TRBD2
CDR3 protein: CALNSPAGGPYNEQFF
CDR3 DNA: TGTGCCTTGAACTCCCCAGCGGGAGGGCCCTACAATGAGCAGTTCTTC

clone size: NA
J gene: TRBJ2-3
V gene: TRBV27
D gene: TRBD2
CDR3 protein: CASSRLAGPDTQYF
CDR3 DNA: TGTGCCAGCAGTCGACTAGCGGGTCCAGATACGCAGTATTTT

clone size: few
J gene: TRBJ2-5
V gene: TRBV9
D gene: NA
CDR3 protein: CASSPRQAKVETQYF
CDR3 DNA: TGTGCCAGCAGCCCCCGACAGGCTAAGGTAGAGACCCAGTACTTC

clone size: NA
J gene: TRBJ1-5
V gene: TRBV5-6
D gene: NA
CDR3 protein: CASSLRQPRQYSNQPQHF
CDR3 DNA: TGTGCCAGCAGCTTAAGACAGCCCCGCCAATATAGCAATCAGCCCCAGCATTTT

clone size: NA
J gene: TRBJ2-2
V gene: TRBV5-1
D gene: TRBD1
CDR3 protein: CASSLGTGRTGELFF
CDR3 DNA: TGCGCCAGCAGCCTAGGGACAGGGAGGACCGGGGAGCTGTTTTTT

clone size: NA
J gene: TRBJ2-5
V gene: TRBV4-3
D gene: TRBD1
CDR3 protein: CASSQDYIGGGETQYF
CDR3 DNA: TGCGCCAGCAGCCAAGATTATATAGGGGGCGGAGAGACCCAGTACTTC

clone size: NA
J gene: TRBJ1-1
V gene: TRBV7-2
D gene: TRBD1
CDR3 protein: CASSLAGGIGTEAFF
CDR3 DNA: TGTGCCAGCAGCTTAGCAGGGGGCATCGGTACTGAAGCTTTCTTT

clone size: few
J gene: TRBJ2-5
V gene: TRBV28
D gene: NA
CDR3 protein: CASSSTGTYQETQYF
CDR3 DNA: TGTGCCAGCAGTTCGACCGGGACATACCAAGAGACCCAGTACTTC

clone size: NA
J gene: TRBJ1-2
V gene: TRBV5-1
D gene: NA
CDR3 protein: CASSLGSRSNYGYTF
CDR3 DNA: TGCGCCAGCAGCTTGGGGAGCCGATCTAACTATGGCTACACCTTC

clone size: NA
J gene: TRBJ1-3
V gene: TRBV19
D gene: TRBD1
CDR3 protein: CATILQGTGNTIYF
CDR3 DNA: TGTGCCACCATCCTACAGGGGACTGGAAACACCATATATTTT

clone size: NA
J gene: TRBJ2-2
V gene: TRBV18
D gene: NA
CDR3 protein: CASSPQGGTGELFF
CDR3 DNA: TGTGCCAGCTCACCCCAGGGGGGCACCGGGGAGCTGTTTTTT

clone size: NA
J gene: TRBJ1-4
V gene: TRBV3-1/TRBV3-2
D gene: TRBD1
CDR3 protein: CASSRQGVANEKLFF
CDR3 DNA: TGTGCCAGCAGCCGACAGGGAGTAGCTAATGAAAAACTGTTTTTT

clone size: once
J gene: TRBJ2-7
V gene: TRBV6-5
D gene: TRBD2
CDR3 protein: CASSYRAGERYEQYF
CDR3 DNA: TGTGCCAGCAGTTACAGGGCGGGAGAACGGTACGAGCAGTACTTC

clone size: NA
J gene: TRBJ1-1
V gene: TRBV9
D gene: TRBD1
CDR3 protein: CASSVGGTGGNTEAFF
CDR3 DNA: TGTGCCAGCAGCGTAGGAGGGACAGGGGGTAATACTGAAGCTTTCTTT

clone size: NA
J gene: TRBJ1-2
V gene: TRBV19
D gene: NA
CDR3 protein: CASRRGLLGYTF
CDR3 DNA: TGTGCCAGTAGGAGGGGACTCCTTGGCTACACCTTC

clone size: few
J gene: TRBJ2-4
V gene: TRBV6-4
D gene: TRBD2
CDR3 protein: CASSDSAAAGVNIQYF
CDR3 DNA: TGTGCCAGCAGTGACTCGGCAGCCGCGGGGGTGAACATTCAGTACTTC

clone size: NA
J gene: TRBJ2-2
V gene: TRBV4-1
D gene: NA
CDR3 protein: CASSQQGLPNTGELFF
CDR3 DNA: TGCGCCAGCAGCCAACAGGGCTTACCGAACACCGGGGAGCTGTTTTTT

clone size: NA
J gene: TRBJ1-5
V gene: TRBV7-2
D gene: NA
CDR3 protein: CASSPDIRNQPQHF
CDR3 DNA: TGTGCCAGCAGCCCCGACATAAGAAATCAGCCCCAGCATTTT

clone size: NA
J gene: TRBJ2-6
V gene: TRBV4-1
D gene: NA
CDR3 protein: CASSQDRQDSSGANVLTF
CDR3 DNA: TGCGCCAGCAGCCAAGATAGACAGGACAGCTCTGGGGCCAACGTCCTGACTTTC

clone size: NA
J gene: TRBJ1-2
V gene: TRBV28
D gene: NA
CDR3 protein: CASRGAQAGSYGYTF
CDR3 DNA: TGTGCCAGCAGGGGGGCGCAGGCCGGGTCCTATGGCTACACCTTC

clone size: NA
J gene: TRBJ2-1
V gene: TRBV7-9
D gene: TRBD2
CDR3 protein: CASSFPLSGDSYNEQFF
CDR3 DNA: TGTGCCAGCAGCTTCCCCTTGAGCGGGGACTCCTACAATGAGCAGTTCTTC

clone size: once
J gene: TRBJ2-1
V gene: TRBV7-2
D gene: NA
CDR3 protein: CASSLEVTAYNEQFF
CDR3 DNA: TGTGCCAGCAGCTTAGAGGTTACAGCCTACAATGAGCAGTTCTTC

clone size: NA
J gene: TRBJ1-1
V gene: TRBV7-2
D gene: NA
CDR3 protein: CASSLVYRNTEAFF
CDR3 DNA: TGTGCCAGCAGCTTAGTTTACAGAAACACTGAAGCTTTCTTT

clone size: NA
J gene: TRBJ1-2
V gene: TRBV4-2
D gene: NA
CDR3 protein: CASSQDLRGSYTF
CDR3 DNA: TGTGCCAGCAGCCAAGATCTAAGGGGTAGCTACACCTTC

clone size: NA
J gene: TRBJ2-7
V gene: TRBV29-1
D gene: NA
CDR3 protein: CSVGHADEQYF
CDR3 DNA: TGCAGCGTCGGACACGCCGACGAGCAGTACTTC

clone size: NA
J gene: TRBJ2-2
V gene: TRBV9
D gene: TRBD2
CDR3 protein: CASSVVAGVTGELFF
CDR3 DNA: TGTGCCAGCAGCGTAGTAGCGGGAGTCACCGGGGAGCTGTTTTTT

clone size: NA
J gene: TRBJ2-7
V gene: TRBV6-5
D gene: NA
CDR3 protein: CASSLRTGLYEQYF
CDR3 DNA: TGTGCCAGCAGTTTACGAACAGGGCTCTACGAGCAGTACTTC

clone size: once
J gene: TRBJ1-1
V gene: TRBV20-1
D gene: TRBD1
CDR3 protein: CSASKGAGEAFF
CDR3 DNA: TGCAGTGCTAGTAAGGGGGCTGGAGAAGCTTTCTTT

clone size: NA
J gene: TRBJ1-2
V gene: TRBV6-1
D gene: TRBD1
CDR3 protein: CASSDGGGQGIWGYTF
CDR3 DNA: TGTGCCAGCAGTGACGGAGGAGGACAGGGGATATGGGGCTACACCTTC

clone size: few
J gene: TRBJ2-1
V gene: TRBV7-2
D gene: NA
CDR3 protein: CASSLGGLTVNNEQFF
CDR3 DNA: TGTGCCAGCAGCTTAGGTGGGCTGACGGTCAACAATGAGCAGTTCTTC

clone size: NA
J gene: TRBJ1-1
V gene: TRBV5-4
D gene: TRBD1
CDR3 protein: CASSLTGGTEAFF
CDR3 DNA: TGTGCCAGCAGCTTGACAGGGGGCACTGAAGCTTTCTTT

clone size: NA
J gene: TRBJ1-2
V gene: TRBV7-9
D gene: NA
CDR3 protein: CASSLTSDYGYTF
CDR3 DNA: TGTGCCAGCAGCTTAACCAGTGACTATGGCTACACCTTC

clone size: few
J gene: TRBJ1-5
V gene: TRBV2
D gene: NA
CDR3 protein: CASSEQGRNQPQHF
CDR3 DNA: TGTGCCAGCAGTGAACAGGGGCGGAATCAGCCCCAGCATTTT

clone size: NA
J gene: TRBJ1-6
V gene: TRBV5-1
D gene: TRBD1
CDR3 protein: CASGTDPYYNSPLHF
CDR3 DNA: TGCGCCTCGGGGACAGACCCCTACTATAATTCACCCCTCCACTTT

clone size: NA
J gene: TRBJ2-7
V gene: TRBV10-3
D gene: NA
CDR3 protein: CAISGVTAGAEQYF
CDR3 DNA: TGTGCCATCAGTGGGGTGACCGCGGGGGCCGAGCAGTACTTC

clone size: NA
J gene: TRBJ2-2
V gene: TRBV5-6
D gene: TRBD2
CDR3 protein: CASSRRRLAVNTGELFF
CDR3 DNA: TGTGCCAGCAGCCGGCGCCGACTAGCGGTAAACACCGGGGAGCTGTTTTTT

clone size: NA
J gene: TRBJ1-1
V gene: TRBV7-9
D gene: NA
CDR3 protein: CASSLAGRLEAFF
CDR3 DNA: TGTGCCAGCAGCTTAGCGGGGCGCCTCGAAGCTTTCTTT

clone size: NA
J gene: TRBJ2-7
V gene: TRBV4-2
D gene: NA
CDR3 protein: CASSQPGLLYEQYF
CDR3 DNA: TGTGCCAGCAGCCAACCGGGACTCCTATACGAGCAGTACTTC

clone size: NA
J gene: TRBJ2-7
V gene: TRBV21-1
D gene: NA
CDR3 protein: CASSKVAGKKEQYF
CDR3 DNA: TGTGCCAGCAGCAAAGTAGCGGGAAAAAAAGAGCAGTACTTC

clone size: NA
J gene: TRBJ1-6
V gene: TRBV6-6
D gene: TRBD1
CDR3 protein: CASSLLTPLTGGALSF
CDR3 DNA: TGTGCCAGCAGTCTACTTACACCCCTAACAGGGGGCGCATTGTCGTTT

clone size: NA
J gene: TRBJ2-7
V gene: TRBV5-1
D gene: TRBD1
CDR3 protein: CASRGTGASEQYF
CDR3 DNA: TGCGCCAGCAGAGGGACAGGGGCGTCCGAGCAGTACTTC

clone size: NA
J gene: TRBJ2-1
V gene: TRBV9
D gene: NA
CDR3 protein: CASGGAGNEQFF
CDR3 DNA: TGTGCCAGCGGGGGGGCCGGCAATGAGCAGTTCTTC

clone size: NA
J gene: TRBJ2-2
V gene: TRBV24-1
D gene: NA
CDR3 protein: CATSDSGNTGELFF
CDR3 DNA: TGTGCCACCAGTGATTCCGGTAACACCGGGGAGCTGTTTTTT

clone size: NA
J gene: TRBJ1-4
V gene: TRBV27
D gene: NA
CDR3 protein: CASSFVGTYGGANEKLFF
CDR3 DNA: TGTGCCAGCAGTTTCGTGGGGACCTACGGGGGGGCTAATGAAAAACTGTTTTTT

clone size: once
J gene: TRBJ2-3
V gene: TRBV28
D gene: TRBD2
CDR3 protein: CASSLLSSGRADTQYF
CDR3 DNA: TGTGCCAGCAGTTTATTGTCCAGCGGGAGGGCAGATACGCAGTATTTT

clone size: NA
J gene: TRBJ2-6
V gene: TRBV19
D gene: NA
CDR3 protein: CASSKQTSGANVLTF
CDR3 DNA: TGTGCCAGTAGTAAACAAACCTCTGGGGCCAACGTCCTGACTTTC

clone size: NA
J gene: TRBJ1-1
V gene: TRBV5-1
D gene: NA
CDR3 protein: CASSPDRLNTEAFF
CDR3 DNA: TGCGCCAGCAGTCCTGACAGGTTGAACACTGAAGCTTTCTTT

clone size: NA
J gene: TRBJ1-2
V gene: TRBV19
D gene: TRBD1
CDR3 protein: CASSRQGSGYTF
CDR3 DNA: TGTGCCAGTAGTCGACAGGGGAGTGGCTACACCTTC

clone size: NA
J gene: TRBJ2-1
V gene: TRBV3-1/TRBV3-2
D gene: NA
CDR3 protein: CASSQGGGEQFF
CDR3 DNA: TGTGCCAGCAGCCAAGGGGGAGGCGAGCAGTTCTTC

clone size: NA
J gene: TRBJ2-7
V gene: TRBV28
D gene: TRBD2
CDR3 protein: CASSLYIAGGAYEQYF
CDR3 DNA: TGTGCCAGCAGTTTATATATAGCGGGAGGAGCCTACGAGCAGTACTTC